The rows below give T cell receptor beta chains drawn from one sample of a study of cytotoxic CD8 clonotypes in ibrutinib-treated CLL. Assay used: immunoSEQ multiplex PCR; TCRdb lists only in-frame clones, some missing. The sample lists roughly 45,000 clones, approximately 65% occurring once. The sample consisted of PBMCs, taken after 24 months of ibrutinib treatment. These receptors all stem from a human donor with chronic lymphocytic leukemia. The CDR3 runs from the conserved cysteine through the conserved F or W. The D gene is left open where the match is weak. Clone size is stated in some rows and not others, as once, few, many or a class when expanded.

j_gene,d_gene,v_gene,abundance,CDR3aa,CDR3nt
TRBJ1-1,NA,TRBV19,NA,CASSRALNTEAFF,TGTGCCAGTAGTAGGGCTTTGAACACTGAAGCTTTCTTT
TRBJ2-3,NA,TRBV18,NA,CASSPRGTDTQYF,TGTGCCAGCTCACCCCGCGGCACAGATACGCAGTATTTT
TRBJ1-6,NA,TRBV5-6,NA,CASSPLGNSPLHF,TGTGCCAGCAGCCCGTTAGGTAATTCACCCCTCCACTTT
TRBJ1-2,NA,TRBV19,NA,CASSRRGLNYGYTF,TGTGCCAGTTCCCGCAGGGGCCTCAACTATGGCTACACCTTC
TRBJ1-2,TRBD1,TRBV7-9,NA,CASRYAGTGAYGYTF,TGTGCCAGCAGGTATGCCGGGACAGGGGCCTATGGCTACACCTTC
TRBJ2-7,TRBD2,TRBV2,NA,CASSPLAGVGEQYF,TGTGCCAGCAGTCCCCTAGCGGGGGTCGGCGAACAGTACTTC
TRBJ2-5,NA,TRBV7-9,NA,CASSLAMGGLETQYF,TGTGCCAGCAGCTTAGCAATGGGGGGGCTAGAGACCCAGTACTTC
TRBJ1-1,NA,TRBV6-5,NA,CASSTGTEAFF,TGTGCCAGCAGTACAGGTACTGAAGCTTTCTTT
TRBJ2-7,NA,TRBV27,many,CASSLAGEVYEQYF,TGTGCCAGCAGTTTAGCTGGGGAAGTCTACGAGCAGTACTTC
TRBJ2-7,NA,TRBV4-1,NA,CASSHPRGSLRADEQYF,TGCGCCAGCAGCCACCCTCGGGGCAGCCTGAGGGCCGACGAGCAGTACTTC
TRBJ1-2,TRBD1,TRBV10-3,NA,CAISESYRGMNYGYTF,TGTGCCATCAGTGAGTCATACAGGGGCATGAACTATGGCTACACCTTC
TRBJ1-5,NA,TRBV6-1,few,CASGRDQNQPQHF,TGTGCCAGCGGACGGGACCAAAATCAGCCCCAGCATTTT
TRBJ2-7,TRBD2,TRBV4-2,few,CASSQDGGGSYEQYF,TGTGCCAGCAGCCAAGATGGGGGGGGCTCCTACGAGCAGTACTTC
TRBJ2-7,NA,TRBV6-6,NA,CASTPSPAVLYF,TGTGCCAGCACCCCAAGTCCAGCAGTGCTTTACTTC
TRBJ1-1,NA,TRBV5-3,NA,CARSLGPPAAFSTEAFF,TGTGCCAGAAGCTTGGGCCCTCCGGCAGCCTTTAGCACTGAAGCTTTCTTT
TRBJ2-1,NA,TRBV29-1,NA,CSVEGHRSSYNEQFF,TGCAGCGTTGAAGGGCACAGAAGCTCCTACAATGAGCAGTTCTTC
TRBJ1-5,NA,TRBV19,NA,CASSIGTNQPQHF,TGTGCCAGTAGTATAGGCACAAATCAGCCCCAGCATTTT
TRBJ2-1,TRBD2,TRBV9,NA,CASSVGGRALDNEQFF,TGTGCCAGCAGCGTAGGCGGGAGAGCCCTGGACAATGAGCAGTTCTTC
TRBJ2-3,NA,TRBV14,NA,CASSQGTHSTDTQYF,TGTGCCAGCAGCCAAGGTACCCATAGCACAGATACGCAGTATTTT
TRBJ2-5,NA,TRBV28,once,CASSLTGRVETQYF,TGTGCCAGCAGTTTAACAGGGCGGGTAGAGACCCAGTACTTC
TRBJ1-4,TRBD1,TRBV28,NA,CASRQHPGQIYSTNEKLFF,TGTGCCAGCAGACAACATCCGGGACAGATATATTCTACTAATGAAAAACTGTTTTTT
TRBJ1-4,NA,TRBV18,NA,CASSHGYDEKLFF,TGTGCCAGCTCCCACGGGTACGATGAAAAACTGTTTTTT
TRBJ1-2,TRBD1,TRBV5-5,NA,CASSLTGDVGYTF,TGTGCCAGCAGCTTGACAGGGGATGTTGGCTACACCTTC
TRBJ1-5,NA,TRBV19,NA,CASSINGGQPQHF,TGTGCCAGTAGTATAAACGGAGGGCAGCCCCAGCATTTT
TRBJ2-7,NA,TRBV19,few,CASSIRNGYEQYF,TGTGCCAGTAGTATTCGGAACGGCTACGAGCAGTACTTC
TRBJ1-2,NA,TRBV10-3,NA,CATGRGAELNYGYTF,TGTGCCACGGGACGCGGGGCCGAACTTAACTATGGCTACACCTTC
TRBJ2-1,TRBD1,TRBV18,NA,CASSPPTGGKNEQFF,TGTGCCAGCTCACCACCGACAGGGGGAAAGAATGAGCAGTTCTTC